The 21 T cell receptor beta chains listed next were all sequenced from one sample in a study of blood T cell repertoires in COVID-19. Using immunoSEQ multiplex PCR, the repertoire was profiled, and TCRdb retains in-frame clones only, with some absent. The data contain about 160,000 clones, 85% of them singletons. The sequencing input was peripheral blood. These receptors were taken from a human donor with acute or convalescent COVID-19. The donor label of this sample is uncertain.

The chain employs TRBV7-9 and TRBJ2-3, with TRBD2 matching 13 bases. The CDR3 totals 16 residues. The germline V gene has CDR1 SEHNR and CDR2 FQNEAQ (reference sequence). V dropped 6 bases and J dropped 6; count of bases not matched to a gene: 9. The CDR3, as DNA: TGTGCCAGCAGTTCAGGACTAGCGGGGGCCTTCGATACGCAGTATTTT. Protein sequence: CASSSGLAGAFDTQYF.

The J gene is TRBJ2-7, the V gene TRBV7-2, with 8 bases lining up with TRBD2. This CDR3 spans 16 amino acids. V was pared by 6 bases and J by 5 bases, with 15 bases of the junction left unmatched. CDR1 SGHTA and CDR2 FQGNSA come from the germline V gene. CDR3 in amino acids: CASSPVRGGLRNEQYF. The DNA for the CDR3 is TGTGCCAGCAGTCCAGTTCGGGGGGGCCTCCGCAACGAGCAGTACTTC.

The chain combines TRBV6-5 with TRBJ1-3, with 8 bases lining up with TRBD1. This CDR3 is built from 15 residues. Germline assignment: CDR1 MNHEY and CDR2 SVGAGI. Trimming at V came to 2 bases and at J to 6 bases, leaving 6 bases not matched to a gene. CDR3 DNA: TGTGCCAGCAGTTACGGGGACAGGAGCCTAAACACCATATATTTT. It translates to CASSYGDRSLNTIYF.

V usage is TRBV11-2 and J usage is TRBJ1-1; 8 bases fit TRBD1. The J segment lost 5 bases and the V segment lost 6 bases, leaving 8 bases of the junction unmatched. The CDR3 contains 14 residues. CDR1 and CDR2 from the germline V gene are SGHAT and FQNNGV. The chain's CDR3 is CASSFDRGPTEAFF. For the CDR3, the DNA is TGTGCCAGCAGTTTCGACAGGGGCCCTACTGAAGCTTTCTTT. The variable domain in full, with the rest retrieved from reference TRBV11-2 and TRBJ1-1, is EAGVAQSPRYKIIEKRQSVAFWCNPISGHATLYWYQQILGQGPKLLIQFQNNGVVDDSQLPKDRFSAERLKGVDSTLKIQPAKLEDSAVYLCASSFDRGPTEAFFGQGTRLTVV.

This clone was recorded only once. V is TRBV6-6 and J is TRBJ1-6, with D possibly TRBD1 on 5 matching bases. CDR1 and CDR2 (germline): MNHNY, SVGAGI (reference sequence). Trimming removed 8 bases from V and 3 bases from J, with 11 bases in between. The length of the CDR3 is 14 residues. The CDR3: CASVAGNYNSPLHF. The CDR3 nucleotides are TGTGCCAGCGTGGCAGGGAACTATAATTCACCCCTCCACTTT.

Here the CDR3 reads CASSLDIGGYEQYF. DNA for the CDR3: TGCGCCAGCAGCCTGGACATCGGGGGGTACGAGCAGTACTTC. V and J are TRBV5-1 and TRBJ2-7; 7 nucleotides line up with TRBD2. Looked up from germline, CDR1 is SGHRS and CDR2 is YFSETQ. The V and J ends lost 4 bases and 4 bases, in that order; junction bases with no gene match: 8. The CDR3 length is 14 residues.

This chain links TRBV9 with TRBJ1-3, with TRBD1 matching 7 bases. The CDR3 is 15 residues long. J gave up 4 bases and V 0 bases, and 4 bases lay outside the gene matches. The germline V gene encodes CDR1 SGDLS and CDR2 YYNGEE. The DNA for the CDR3 is TGTGCCAGCAGCGTAGAGGGGGCGGTGGGAAACACCATATATTTT. Translated, it gives CASSVEGAVGNTIYF.

This clone was seen ten or more times. This rearrangement joins TRBV6-5 to TRBJ1-3, with D uncertain. The CDR3 extends over 15 amino acids. The germline V gene has CDR1 MNHEY and CDR2 SVGAGI. Trimming left V 6 bases short and J 0 bases short, with 12 bases between. The CDR3 is CASSFTVGSGNTIYF. In DNA form, the CDR3 reads TGTGCCAGCAGCTTTACAGTTGGCTCTGGAAACACCATATATTTT.

V usage is TRBV7-2 and J usage is TRBJ1-2, with 7 bases aligning to TRBD1. This CDR3 is built from 14 residues. The ends lost 0 bases at V and 4 bases at J; junction bases unmatched: 2. The germline CDR1 and CDR2 sequences are SGHTA and FQGNSA. The CDR3 loop reads CASSLAGGGYGYTF. CDR3 nucleotide sequence: TGTGCCAGCAGCTTAGCAGGGGGCGGCTATGGCTACACCTTC.

The chain employs TRBV19 and TRBJ1-4; the D is unclear. CDR1 is LNHDA, CDR2 SQIVND, per germline (reference sequence). The V gene lost 6 bases and the J gene lost 0 bases, with 8 bases spanning the gap. This CDR3 region has 14 residues. CDR3 amino acids: CASRTYTTNEKLFF. The CDR3 DNA sequence: TGTGCCAGTAGGACATACACAACTAATGAAAAACTGTTTTTT. The whole variable domain, filled in from reference TRBV19 and TRBJ1-4, reads DGGITQSPKYLFRKEGQNVTLSCEQNLNHDAMYWYRQDPGQGLRLIYYSQIVNDFQKGDIAEGYSVSREKKESFPLTVTSAQKNPTAFYLCASRTYTTNEKLFFGSGTQLSVL.

The chain uses TRBV7-8 and TRBJ1-2, with a weak D call TRBD1 (6 bases). V shed 0 bases and J shed 4 bases, with 18 bases lying between them. The V gene's germline CDR1 is SGHVS and CDR2 FQNEAQ. This CDR3 comprises 17 residues. CDR3: CASSLATGTKTVYGYTF. CDR3 nucleotide sequence: TGTGCCAGCAGCTTAGCTACCGGGACAAAAACCGTCTATGGCTACACCTTC.

The chain couples TRBV28 to TRBJ1-2; 8 bases map to TRBD1. Germline CDR1 and CDR2: MDHEN and SYDVKM. The J segment lost 4 bases and the V segment lost 6 bases, leaving 7 bases of the junction unmatched. This CDR3 contains 14 residues. In DNA form, the CDR3 reads TGTGCCAGCAGACTACCAGGGGGCCCCTATGGCTACACCTTC. Its translation: CASRLPGGPYGYTF.

The chain links TRBV5-5 to TRBJ1-5; D is perhaps TRBD1 (5 bases). Germline V lookup: CDR1 SGHKS, CDR2 YYEKEE (reference sequence). V was cut by 0 bases and J by 9 bases, with 22 bases left in between. CDR3 length equals 17 residues. DNA of the CDR3: TGTGCCAGCAGCTTGGCCATAGGAGGGGTTACCCCCATGCCCCAGCATTTT. Amino acids: CASSLAIGGVTPMPQHF. Full variable domain (missing parts from reference TRBV5-5 and TRBJ1-5): DAGVTQSPTHLIKTRGQQVTLRCSPISGHKSVSWYQQVLGQGPQFIFQYYEKEERGRGNFPDRFSARQFPNYSSELNVNALLLGDSALYLCASSLAIGGVTPMPQHFGDGTRLSIL.

The V and J genes are TRBV9 and TRBJ2-1, with 8 nucleotides matching TRBD2. CDR3 length: 15 residues. Germline V gene lookup returns CDR1 SGDLS and CDR2 YYNGEE. Losses at the gene ends were 0 bases for V and 2 bases for J; bases not matched to a gene: 1. The CDR3 nucleotides read TGTGCCAGCAGCGTAGTAGCGGGGCCCTACAATGAGCAGTTCTTC. Protein: CASSVVAGPYNEQFF.

This chain links TRBV19 with TRBJ1-5, with D possibly matching TRBD1 (6 bases). Trimming shortened V by 4 bases and J by 1 base, and 14 bases separated the two germline ends. The V gene's germline CDR1 is LNHDA and CDR2 SQIVND (reference sequence). The CDR3 consists of 16 residues. The CDR3 DNA follows: TGTGCCAGTAGTAGTGGGGGGGGGCTGAGCAATCAGCCCCAGCATTTT. It encodes CASSSGGGLSNQPQHF.

This clone has just one count. The chain joins TRBV18 to TRBJ1-2; no firm D call. Trimming left V 0 bases short and J 0 bases short, with 14 bases between. CDR1 and CDR2 (germline): KGHSH, LQKENI. This CDR3 has 17 residues. The CDR3 loop is CASSPPNRGPANYGYTF. The CDR3 bases are TGTGCCAGCTCACCACCCAATCGGGGTCCGGCTAACTATGGCTACACCTTC.

V gene TRBV21-1 combines with J gene TRBJ1-5. TRBV21-1 is a pseudogene. This CDR3 has 17 amino acids. The CDR3 reads CASSKGFGGVSNQPQHF. CDR3 nucleotide sequence: TGTGCCAGCAGCAAAGGGTTCGGGGGAGTGAGCAATCAGCCCCAGCATTTT.

The V and J genes are TRBV13 and TRBJ1-2; no firm D call. CDR1 is PRHDT and CDR2 is FYEKMQ in the germline V gene (reference sequence). V lost 8 bases, J lost 6 bases, and 7 bases lay in between. This CDR3 region has 10 residues. CDR3 in amino acids: CASGPDGYTF. The CDR3 DNA reads TGTGCCAGCGGGCCGGATGGCTACACCTTC.

Here the CDR3 DNA reads TGCGCCAGCAGCGCTACAGGGGGGGGCAATCAGCCCCAGCATTTT. This codes for CASSATGGGNQPQHF. The chain recombines TRBV5-1 with TRBJ1-5; 8 nucleotides align to TRBD1. The CDR3 sequence is 15 residues long. In germline, CDR1 is SGHRS, CDR2 YFSETQ. The V segment lost 4 bases and the J segment 2 bases; nucleotides outside the gene matches: 5.

This chain joins TRBV5-1 and TRBJ1-2; D is undetermined. Germline assignment: CDR1 SGHRS and CDR2 YFSETQ. CDR3 length: 13 amino acids. The germline V and J ends were trimmed by 7 bases and 3 bases, with 13 bases remaining between them. The CDR3 sequence: CASSQLGDYGYTF. Here the CDR3 DNA reads TGCGCCAGCTCTCAGCTCGGGGACTATGGCTACACCTTC.

The V call is TRBV29-1, the J call TRBJ1-5, with 8 bases that match TRBD1. The CDR3 totals 13 residues. After removal of 7 bases from V and 2 bases from J, the junction contained 4 bases not matched to a gene. Germline CDR1 SQVTM, CDR2 ANQGSEA. The CDR3 loop reads CSAKTGGNQPQHF. In nucleotides, the CDR3 is TGCAGCGCCAAGACAGGGGGCAATCAGCCCCAGCATTTT.